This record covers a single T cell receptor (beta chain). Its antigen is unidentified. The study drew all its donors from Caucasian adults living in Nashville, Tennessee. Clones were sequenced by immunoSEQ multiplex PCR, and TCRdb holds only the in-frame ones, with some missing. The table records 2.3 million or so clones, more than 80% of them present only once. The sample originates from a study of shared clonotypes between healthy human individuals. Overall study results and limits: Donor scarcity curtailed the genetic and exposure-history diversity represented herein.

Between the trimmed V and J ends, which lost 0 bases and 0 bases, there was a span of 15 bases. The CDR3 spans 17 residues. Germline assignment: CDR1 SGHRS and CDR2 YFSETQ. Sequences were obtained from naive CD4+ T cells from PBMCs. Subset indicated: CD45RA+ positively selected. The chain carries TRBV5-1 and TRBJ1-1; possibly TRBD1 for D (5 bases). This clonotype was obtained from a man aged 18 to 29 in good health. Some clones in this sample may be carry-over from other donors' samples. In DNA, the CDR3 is TGCGCCAGCAGCTTGGGGCTCCGAGGGACCTTGAACACTGAAGCTTTCTTT. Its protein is CASSLGLRGTLNTEAFF.